This TCR beta chain was found in a study of T-cell reconstitution after alpha-beta-depleted transplantation in children listed by TCRdb under 2016. Turning to the overall study: The study quantitatively tracked T-cell immune reconstitution after TCRalphabeta/CD19-depleted allogeneic hematopoietic cell transplantation in children using TCR repertoire profiling. The paper's findings and limits, for the study overall: In some patients, high TCRbeta diversity at day 60 was attributed to recipient T cells and intrathymic progenitors that had survived conditioning. The apparently early recovery of alphabetaT-cell counts about two months after transplant reportedly depended on only several hundred rapidly expanded clones that came from non-depleted graft cells. Over subsequent months, a decline in hyperexpanded clone frequencies was noted, and after one year, T-cell counts and TCRbeta diversity were mostly ascribed to newly produced T cells.

CDR1 and CDR2, per the germline V gene (reference sequence), are DFQATT and SNEGSKA. Germline trimming amounts to 0 bases on V and 1 base on J, with 5 as the count of junction bases outside the gene matches. The CDR3 spans 15 residues, from the cysteine through the phenylalanine. The read is trimmed to its CDR3 DNA, 45 bases read in frame from base 1. The library was generated by PCR. Data came from an Illumina HiSeq 2500. TCR libraries were prepared with molecular barcoding, using unique molecular identifiers to normalize TCRbeta repertoire quantification. Starting from the raw public reads, TCRdb applied fastp trimming at Q25, assembled clones with MiXCR and retained in-frame beta chains. Each CDR3 protein appears once, grouped with its most common genes and DNA. In all, the sample holds 450,000 to 600,000 distinct CDR3 sequences, and 10% to 15% of those were seen once. The ten largest clones add up to over 2% of the sample.

This clonotype was seen more than once but under ten times. Its antigen specificity is not known. Base qualities are missing; no much larger clone stands one base away. Read against the paper, the sample's treatment or condition label means: allogeneic hematopoietic cell transplantation with graft depleted of TCRalphabeta T cells and CD19 B cells. The children who served as transplant recipients had been given grafts of TCRalphabeta/CD19-depleted allogeneic hematopoietic cells. The sequence links TRBV20-1 to TRBJ2-5; TRBD2 matches 7 bases in the middle. This TCR was recovered from a male patient younger than 18 who had a stem cell transplant for acute myeloid leukemia, so the T cells may come from the graft donor. The specimen was PBMCs, mostly from graft donor cells, collected 360 days after TCRalphabeta/CD19-depleted stem cell transplant. The sequence in DNA is TGCAGTGCTAGAGACCCCTCTAGCGGCCAAGAGACCCAGTACTTC. It translates to CSARDPSSGQETQYF.